This T cell receptor beta chain emerged from a study of blood T cell repertoires in COVID-19. Study context: The cDNA or gDNA used as material had been derived from T cells, B-cell-depleted T cells, or PBMCs.

In the source study's methods: The authors estimated nucleated cell counts from reference gene primer amplification. Assay used: immunoSEQ multiplex PCR; TCRdb lists only in-frame clones, some missing. V and J calls and clone size are those listed in that table; D and trimming were worked out from the DNA. The sample lists some 150,000 clones, roughly 81% occurring once. V was pared by 4 bases and J by 1 base, with 24 bases of the junction left unmatched. The germline V gene has CDR1 MGHRA and CDR2 YSYEKL. This CDR3 has 21 amino acids. The source is a man in his forties who had recovered from COVID-19. The specimen sequenced was peripheral blood. This sequence joins TRBV4-1 and TRBJ2-5; TRBD1 matches 7 bases. The CDR3 nucleotides are TGCGCCAGCAGCCCAGCGACAGGGCCGTTACGGGGCCTTTACCTCCAAGAGACCCAGTACTTC. The encoded protein is CASSPATGPLRGLYLQETQYF.